The entry below gives a single TCR beta chain sequence along with its context. Living in roughly 23 US areas, the participants were between roughly 18 and 95 years of age. The CDR3 is 14 amino acids. The junction had 8 bases not matched to a gene; V was cut back by 8 bases and J by 6 bases. Germline CDR1 MDHEN, CDR2 SYDVKM. Profiled with immunoSEQ multiplex PCR; TCRdb holds only in-frame clones, not every one. The sample yields 200,000 to 250,000 clones, 65% to 90% seen once. This entry belongs to a study of blood T cell repertoires in COVID-19. The V gene is TRBV28, the J gene TRBJ2-1, with TRBD1 matching over 9 bases. The sample taken for sequencing was PBMCs or T cells enriched from blood (not recorded which). The receptor was isolated from a woman aged 40 to 50 with acute COVID-19. The CDR3 DNA is TGTGCCAGCGAGCCGGGACAGGGAATCAATGAGCAGTTCTTC. Its translation is CASEPGQGINEQFF.